The 10 T cell receptor beta chains below all came from one sample that was sequenced in a study of T cells in Graves' hyperthyroidism and ophthalmopathy (dated by TCRdb to about 2019). The library was built by means of multiplex PCR. The sequencer listed for this sample is Illumina HiSeq 2000. The TCR beta CDR3 regions were amplified from the RNA transcripts. For the first round of RT-PCR on the TCR CDR3, the HTBI primer set was used together with the Qiagen OneStep RT-PCR kit. TCRdb reprocessed the public reads (quality trimming at Q25 with fastp, clone calling with MiXCR) and kept in-frame beta chains. Rows matching on CDR3 protein sequence are summarized as one entry with the most common DNA and genes. Present in this sample are roughly 600,000 distinct CDR3 sequences, about 15% of which were seen just once. The ten largest clones take up approximately 12% of the sample. The sequenced sample consisted of blood. The receptors derive from a woman between 45 and 65 years old with Graves' ophthalmopathy.

In regard to this clonotype: This may arise from a read error, as a much more abundant clone is one base away. The chain joins TRBV7-2 to TRBJ1-2; 10 bases map to TRBD1. The V gene end was trimmed by 1 base and the J gene end by 4 bases; junction bases not matched to a gene: 9. The CDR3 is made up of 17 amino acids. Germline V gene sequence: CDR1 SGHTA, CDR2 FQGNSA. The CDR3 region has the DNA TGTGCCAGCAGCTTAGTAGACTGGGGACAGGGGCGCTATGGCTACACCTTC. It codes for CASSLVDWGQGRYGYTF.

The gene calls are TRBV11-2 and TRBJ2-1, with 11 bases that match TRBD2. Trimming at V came to 4 bases and at J to 0 bases, leaving 5 bases not matched to a gene. The CDR3 sequence is 17 residues long. Per the germline V gene, CDR1 is SGHAT and CDR2 is FQNNGV. In nucleotides, the CDR3 is TGTGCCAGCAGCTACAGACTAGCGGGAAGCTCCTACAATGAGCAGTTCTTC. Its translation: CASSYRLAGSSYNEQFF.

This clonotype was seen only a few times. V and J are TRBV5-4 and TRBJ2-3; TRBD2 matches 15 bases. CDR1 SGHNT and CDR2 YYREEE come from the germline V gene (reference sequence). V shed 0 bases and J 2 bases; nucleotides not matched to a gene: 13. This CDR3 is built from 21 residues. The CDR3 DNA reads as TGTGCCAGCAGCTTGGGGGTGCGGACTAGCGGGAGGGCCAGGGTCACAGATACGCAGTATTTT. Amino acid sequence: CASSLGVRTSGRARVTDTQYF.

This chain uses TRBV5-1 with TRBJ1-2, with unresolved D. Trimming shortened V by 1 base and J by 4 bases, and 14 bases separated the two germline ends. Per germline, CDR1 SGHRS and CDR2 YFSETQ. The CDR3 spans 15 residues. The CDR3 here is CASSLNVVGSYGYTF. The CDR3 region has the DNA TGCGCCAGCAGCTTGAACGTTGTGGGGTCCTATGGCTACACCTTC.

This clonotype was recorded at least ten times. V gene TRBV30 combines with J gene TRBJ1-2; 7 positions match TRBD1. CDR3 length: 14 residues. Germline lookup yields CDR1 GTSNPN and CDR2 SVGIG (reference sequence). Trimming removed 0 bases from V and 3 bases from J; junction bases left unmatched: 4. The CDR3 spells CAWSVPTGHYGYTF. The CDR3, as DNA: TGTGCCTGGAGTGTACCGACAGGGCACTATGGCTACACCTTC. Full variable domain (outside the CDR3, taken from reference TRBV30 and TRBJ1-2): SQTIHQWPATLVQPVGSPLSLECTVEGTSNPNLYWYRQAAGRGLQLLFYSVGIGQISSEVPQNLSASRPQDRQFILSSKKLLLSDSGFYLCAWSVPTGHYGYTFGSGTRLTVV.

This clonotype was observed at least ten times. Here the CDR3 DNA reads TGTGCCTTACTAGGGGAGGGCTATGGCTACACCTTC. Its protein is CALLGEGYGYTF. The rearrangement uses TRBV2 and TRBJ1-2; a weak D match, TRBD1 (5 bases). The CDR3 runs to 12 residues. V was pared by 11 bases and J by 4 bases, with 14 bases between. Germline values: CDR1 SNHLY, CDR2 FYNNEI.

Many counts were recorded for this clonotype. The chain recombines TRBV5-6 with TRBJ1-5, with 10 bases identical to TRBD1. The J segment lost 3 bases and the V segment lost 2 bases, leaving 5 bases of the junction unmatched. This CDR3 is 16 amino acids long. Germline CDR1 is SGHDT and CDR2 is YYEEEE. The CDR3 loop is CASSFAGQGHNQPQHF. The CDR3 DNA is TGTGCCAGCAGCTTTGCGGGACAGGGGCACAATCAGCCCCAGCATTTT.

There are many counts of this clonotype. DNA of the CDR3: TGTGCCAGCTTACAGCACCCGAACACTGAAGCTTTCTTT. Its translation: CASLQHPNTEAFF. This sequence joins TRBV6-2 or TRBV6-3 and TRBJ1-1, with no clear D. V was cut by 8 bases and J by 1 base, with 11 bases left in between. Germline assignment: CDR1 MNHEY and CDR2 SVGEGT. This CDR3 has 13 residues.

Ten or more counts support this clonotype. This chain connects TRBV29-1 to TRBJ2-1, with 10 positions matching TRBD2. The trim removed 7 bases at V and 5 bases at J, leaving 8 bases unmatched. The CDR3 spans 14 residues. Germline V lookup: CDR1 SQVTM, CDR2 ANQGSEA. CDR3 protein: CSGRASGRDNEQFF. For the CDR3, the DNA is TGCAGCGGACGGGCCAGCGGGAGGGACAATGAGCAGTTCTTC.

J is TRBJ2-2 and V is TRBV9; D is unclear. This CDR3 comprises 13 residues. Germline CDR1 reads SGDLS; CDR2 reads YYNGEE. The V gene lost 0 bases and the J gene lost 8 bases, with 8 bases spanning the gap. The CDR3 coding sequence is TGTGCCAGCAGCGTAGGGGCGTTGGGGGAGCTGTTTTTT. Translating gives CASSVGALGELFF.